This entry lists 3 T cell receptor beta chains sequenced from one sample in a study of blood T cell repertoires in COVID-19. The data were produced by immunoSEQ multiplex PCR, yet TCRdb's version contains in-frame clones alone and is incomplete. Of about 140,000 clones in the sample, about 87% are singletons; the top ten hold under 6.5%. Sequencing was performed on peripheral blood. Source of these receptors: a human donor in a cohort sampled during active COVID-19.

DNA of the CDR3: TGTGCCAGCCTCCCGGACAGATATTACGAGCAGTACTTC. It translates to CASLPDRYYEQYF. The V gene is TRBV19, the J gene TRBJ2-7; maybe TRBD1 (6 bases). V lost 9 bases and J 4 bases, leaving 16 bases between the germline ends. The CDR3 spans 13 residues. Per the germline V gene, CDR1 is LNHDA and CDR2 is SQIVND (reference sequence). Full variable domain (rest looked up from reference TRBV19 and TRBJ2-7): DGGITQSPKYLFRKEGQNVTLSCEQNLNHDAMYWYRQDPGQGLRLIYYSQIVNDFQKGDIAEGYSVSREKKESFPLTVTSAQKNPTAFYLCASLPDRYYEQYFGPGTRLTVT.

The CDR3 region has the DNA TGTGCCAGCATCACCGGCGGAGGGGCGCAGGTTACTGAGCAGTTCTTC. Translating it yields CASITGGGAQVTEQFF. The genes are TRBV28 and TRBJ2-1, with D perhaps TRBD2 (6 bases). The CDR3 length is 16 residues. Trimming stripped 7 bases from V and 9 bases from J, with 25 bases between. Germline CDR1 and CDR2: MDHEN and SYDVKM.

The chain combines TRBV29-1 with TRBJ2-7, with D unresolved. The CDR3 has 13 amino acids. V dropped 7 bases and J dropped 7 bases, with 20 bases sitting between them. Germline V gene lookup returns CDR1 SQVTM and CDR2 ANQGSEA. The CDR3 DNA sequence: TGCAGCGCAAGACTCCTATATACGTTAGAGCAGTACTTC. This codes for CSARLLYTLEQYF.